This TCR beta chain was retrieved from a study of cytomegalovirus exposure and HLA in healthy donors. Study results and limitations: A highly shared variant cluster was judged a likely technical artifact. Published work reported that the classifier diagnosed cytomegalovirus status with high specificity and sensitivity.

PCR was performed using 60 Vbeta and 13 Jbeta primers. Data came from immunoSEQ multiplex PCR; TCRdb stores just in-frame clones and leaves some out. The table has 100,000 to 150,000 clones, 74% seen once. Every donor was a healthy person donating bone marrow. The CDR3 extends over 17 amino acids. V was pared by 3 bases and J by 6 bases, with 23 bases between. Germline CDR1 KGHSH, CDR2 LQKENI. Remarks on this clone: Its specificity is not known.

This TCR was sampled from a woman aged 50 to 60 in good health and CMV-seropositive. Material: PBMCs. J is TRBJ1-1 and V is TRBV18, with D perhaps TRBD1 (5 bases). The CDR3 region has the DNA TGTGCCAGCTCACCGGACCCAGTAACAGGTTTGGGTCCTGAAGCTTTCTTT. Translating it yields CASSPDPVTGLGPEAFF.